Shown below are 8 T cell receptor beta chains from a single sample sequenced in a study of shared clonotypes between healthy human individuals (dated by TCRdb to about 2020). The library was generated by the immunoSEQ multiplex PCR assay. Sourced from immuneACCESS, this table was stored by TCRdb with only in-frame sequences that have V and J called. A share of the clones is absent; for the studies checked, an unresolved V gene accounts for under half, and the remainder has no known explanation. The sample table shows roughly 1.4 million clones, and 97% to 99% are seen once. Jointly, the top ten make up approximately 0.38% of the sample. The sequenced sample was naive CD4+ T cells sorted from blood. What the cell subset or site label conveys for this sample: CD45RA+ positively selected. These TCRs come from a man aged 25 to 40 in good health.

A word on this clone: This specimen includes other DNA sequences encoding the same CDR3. CDR3 sequence (DNA): TGTGCCAGCAAGGGGGACAGCTACGAGCAGTACTTC. Its translation: CASKGDSYEQYF. The rearrangement uses TRBV2 and TRBJ2-7, with 7 bases matching TRBD1. Germline V CDR1 and CDR2: SNHLY, FYNNEI. The trim removed 7 bases at V and 3 bases at J, leaving 3 bases unmatched. This CDR3 has 12 amino acids.

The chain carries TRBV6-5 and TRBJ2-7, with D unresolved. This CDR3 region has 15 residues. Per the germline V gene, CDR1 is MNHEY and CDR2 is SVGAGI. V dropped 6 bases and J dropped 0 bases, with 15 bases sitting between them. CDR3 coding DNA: TGTGCCAGCAGCCGACAAGTACCTTCCTCCTACGAGCAGTACTTC. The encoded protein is CASSRQVPSSYEQYF.

CDR3 nucleotide sequence: TGTGCCAGCAGCTTTTCCCAGAGCTCCTACAATGAGCAGTTCTTC. This encodes CASSFSQSSYNEQFF. The genes are TRBV7-9 and TRBJ2-1; D gene uncertain. V shed 3 bases and J shed 0 bases, with 9 bases lying between them. CDR1 and CDR2 (germline): SEHNR, FQNEAQ (reference sequence). This CDR3 is 15 amino acids long.

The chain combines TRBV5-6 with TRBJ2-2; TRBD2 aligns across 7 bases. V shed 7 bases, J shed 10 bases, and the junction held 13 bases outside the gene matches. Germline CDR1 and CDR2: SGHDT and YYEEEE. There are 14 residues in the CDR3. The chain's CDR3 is CASRRRGRPQELFF. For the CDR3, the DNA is TGTGCCAGCCGCCGGCGGGGGAGGCCTCAGGAGCTGTTTTTT.

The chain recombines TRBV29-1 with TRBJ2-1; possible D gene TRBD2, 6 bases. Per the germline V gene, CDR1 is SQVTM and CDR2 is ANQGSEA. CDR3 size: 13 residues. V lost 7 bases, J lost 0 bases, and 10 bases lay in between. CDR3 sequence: CSAGLSSYNEQFF. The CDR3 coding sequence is TGCAGCGCCGGACTATCCTCCTACAATGAGCAGTTCTTC.

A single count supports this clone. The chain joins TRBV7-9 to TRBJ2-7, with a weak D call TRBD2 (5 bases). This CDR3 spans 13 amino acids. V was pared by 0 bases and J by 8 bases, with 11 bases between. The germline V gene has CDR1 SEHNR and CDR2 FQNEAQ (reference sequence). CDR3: CASSLAPTSKQYF. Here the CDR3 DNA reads TGTGCCAGCAGCTTAGCCCCTACTAGTAAGCAGTACTTC. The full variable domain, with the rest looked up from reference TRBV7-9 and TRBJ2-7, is DTGVSQNPRHKITKRGQNVTFRCDPISEHNRLYWYRQTLGQGPEFLTYFQNEAQLEKSRLLSDRFSAERPKGSFSTLEIQRTEQGDSAMYLCASSLAPTSKQYFGPGTRLTVT.

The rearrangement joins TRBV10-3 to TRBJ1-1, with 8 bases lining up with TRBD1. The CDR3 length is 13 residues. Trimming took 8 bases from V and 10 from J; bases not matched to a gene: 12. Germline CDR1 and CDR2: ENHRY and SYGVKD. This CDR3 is CAIAPQQGDGAFF. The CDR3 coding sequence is TGTGCCATCGCCCCTCAACAGGGGGACGGAGCTTTCTTT.

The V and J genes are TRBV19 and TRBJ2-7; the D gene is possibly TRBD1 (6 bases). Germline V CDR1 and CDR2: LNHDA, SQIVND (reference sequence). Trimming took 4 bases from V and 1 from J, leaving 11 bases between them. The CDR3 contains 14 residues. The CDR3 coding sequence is TGTGCCAGTAGTAGACGGACAGTATCCTACGAGCAGTACTTC. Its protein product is CASSRRTVSYEQYF. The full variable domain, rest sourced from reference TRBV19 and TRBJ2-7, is DGGITQSPKYLFRKEGQNVTLSCEQNLNHDAMYWYRQDPGQGLRLIYYSQIVNDFQKGDIAEGYSVSREKKESFPLTVTSAQKNPTAFYLCASSRRTVSYEQYFGPGTRLTVT.